Sequencing of this TCR beta chain was carried out in a study of patients and donors after allogeneic stem cell transplantation. TCRdb independently ran MiXCR on the RT-PCR reads; one entry per CDR3 protein. The data show about a million distinct CDR3 sequences, more than 15% seen once. The junction had 9 bases not matched to a gene; V was cut back by 6 bases and J by 2 bases. Germline V gene lookup returns CDR1 MNHEY and CDR2 SVGEGT. The CDR3 is 15 residues long. The V gene is TRBV6-2 or TRBV6-3, the J gene TRBJ2-7; 8 bases are a match to TRBD1. Sequenced: blood, either unsorted or a sorted T cell fraction (not recorded which). The clonotype comes from a human donor who was either an allogeneic HSCT recipient or a stem cell or donor lymphocyte infusion donor (not recorded which). It is not recorded whose cells these are; they may come from a transplant donor. CDR3 coding DNA: TGTGCCAGCAGCCAGTACAGGGGGATCCCCTACGAGCAGTACTTC. Protein sequence: CASSQYRGIPYEQYF.